This note documents a single T cell receptor (beta chain) sequence. Per the authors' pipeline: Reference gene primer amplification gave estimated nucleated cell counts. The protocol was immunoSEQ multiplex PCR, while the TCRdb copy is restricted to in-frame clones and leaves out a portion. The V and J calls and clone size come from that table; D and trimming were worked out from the DNA. In the table there are 200,000 to 250,000 clones, about 90% of which are singletons. These data come from a study of blood T cell repertoires in COVID-19. Germline values: CDR1 WNHNN, CDR2 SYGVQD (reference sequence). The V and J ends lost 3 bases and 8 bases, in that order; junction bases with no gene match: 13. CDR3 size: 16 residues.

The source material was peripheral blood. This rearrangement joins TRBV10-1 to TRBJ1-2; 9 nucleotides agree with TRBD1. The TCR comes from a woman aged 60-70 years with acute or convalescent COVID-19. CDR3 coding DNA: TGCGCCAGCAGTGATCTGTTGAGGGACAGGGTGTGGGGCTACACCTTC. Translated: CASSDLLRDRVWGYTF.